This T cell receptor (beta chain) was profiled in a study of T cells after yellow fever vaccination (dated by TCRdb to the late 2010s). About the full investigation: The SMART-Seq v4 Ultra Low Input RNA kit was used to prepare libraries from fractions with low cell numbers. To follow T-cell clones before and after both primary and booster YFV17D yellow fever vaccination, bulk TCR alpha and beta repertoires underwent longitudinal sequencing. Two healthy male donors made up the cohort, one aged 18 to 30 years and the other aged 30 to 40 years. Blood was drawn at multiple timepoints before and after primary and secondary immunization, with bulk PBMC replicates and cell subsets isolated.

The reads were generated on an Illumina NovaSeq 6000. Synthesis of TCR cDNA relied on 5'RACE template switching, a step that introduced a universal primer site along with unique molecular identifiers. Priming of cDNA synthesis was performed from both the TCR alpha and TCR beta constant segments. Library amplification used two PCR steps, and the second PCR step added sample barcodes and sequencing adapters. Sequencing of libraries was done on Illumina HiSeq 2500 (2x100 bp) or NovaSeq (2x150 bp). As for how the authors treated the data: MIGEC was used to demultiplex reads and collapse the reads into UMI consensus sequences, and MiXCR was used for V(D)J alignment. Clonotypes responding to the vaccine were identified with edgeR on replicate PBMC samples, with the criteria of FDR below 0.01 and a log2 fold change above 5 up to day 15. CD4 or CD8 identity was assigned to each bulk clonotype according to whether the clonotype was present at higher abundance in the sequenced CD4 repertoire or the sequenced CD8 repertoire. TCRdb took the public reads, trimmed them with fastp at Q25, ran MiXCR for clone calling and kept in-frame beta chains. Identical CDR3 protein sequences are pooled into one entry, listed with their most common genes and DNA. The V and J calls reflect TCRdb's pipeline rather than the authors' work. This sample comprises 150,000 to 200,000 distinct CDR3 sequences, roughly 9.6% of them detected only once. The leading ten clones occupy less than 40% of the sample.

The treatment or condition label corresponds to: live attenuated yellow fever vaccine strain. PBMCs were isolated from peripheral blood using a standard Ficoll-Paque protocol. Dynabeads CD4 and CD8 positive selection kits were used to isolate CD4 and CD8 T-cell fractions. RNA was extracted with TriZol from bulk PBMCs, CD4 and CD8 fractions, and dextramer-positive and dextramer-negative fractions. Trimming takes 8 bases from V and 3 bases from J, and the germline ends sit 14 bases apart. The germline V gene gives CDR1 as MNHEY and CDR2 as SVGEGT. Inclusive of the bounding cysteine and valine, the CDR3 is 13 residues long. Just CDR3 DNA is preserved here, 39 bases in frame from base 1. Study-level results and caveats: Computational filtering was needed because FACS-sorted repertoires could contain abundant contaminating clonotypes from the bulk population. Most clones expanded after primary vaccination (roughly 96% of CD4 and around 88% of CD8) were re-detected after the booster, suggesting that broad memory maintenance occurred. Compared with the primary T-cell response, the secondary T-cell response was faster but weaker, reaching its peak on day 5 rather than on day 15. The study included only a couple of donors, which limits how far the findings can be generalized. A small share of clonotypes occurred in both CD4 and CD8 compartments, likely arising from convergent recombination.

Comment on this clonotype: Its specific antigen is unknown. Nothing much larger sits one base from this clone, and base qualities are not available.

The sequence came from a young man who received the YFV17D yellow fever vaccine. The chain was built from TRBV6-2 or TRBV6-3 and TRBJ2-7, with a weak D call of TRBD2 (5 bases match). The sample here was CD8+ T cells sorted from PBMCs, taken 15 days after the yellow fever booster vaccination. The CDR3 in this case is CASADDGLYEQYV. The sequence in DNA is TGTGCCAGCGCCGATGACGGACTCTACGAGCAGTACGTC.